The present TCR beta chain was sequenced within a study of blood T cell repertoires in COVID-19. Looking at the study overall: Samples of COVID-19 (acute and convalescent) were obtained from the United States, Italy and Spain. Sources were T cells, B-cell-depleted T cells, or PBMCs; the material itself was cDNA or gDNA.

In the original workflow: Amplifying reference gene primers gave estimates of nucleated cell counts. The assay was immunoSEQ multiplex PCR, and TCRdb's table has in-frame clones only and misses some. V, J and clone size are those of that table, while D and trimming were read from the DNA. In the table there are tens of thousands of clones, 80% of which are singletons. The Seattle site enrolled patients during active infection and followed them longitudinally. This TCR derives from a man younger than 40 with COVID-19, enrolled during active disease. The material sequenced was peripheral blood.

CDR3 loop: CASSRQGSGELFF. The DNA of the CDR3 is TGTGCCAGCAGCCGTCAGGGATCCGGGGAGCTGTTTTTT. V gene TRBV3-1 (or the pseudogene TRBV3-2) combines with J gene TRBJ2-2; TRBD1 is a possible D gene (5 bases). V lost 4 bases to trimming and J lost 6 bases, with 9 bases between them. Germline V gene lookup returns CDR1 LGHDT and CDR2 YNNKEL (reference sequence). CDR3 length: 13 residues.